The next 17 T cell receptor beta chains were all read from a single sample in a study of memory CD4+ T cells and cytomegalovirus serostatus (dated by TCRdb to about 2019). Library generation was performed with the immunoSEQ multiplex PCR assay. The immuneACCESS repertoire file appears here via TCRdb, limited to in-frame rearrangements. These files lack a portion of the clones; in checked studies, under half of the deficit traces to unresolved V genes, and the cause of the others is not known. The sample contains over 65,000 clones, roughly 78% of them found a single time. The top ten clones comprise approximately 2.4% of the sample. A FACSAria II was used to sort memory CD4+ T cells, defined as single viable CD3+CD4+CD8-CD45RO+ cells. Specimen: memory CD4+ T cells from blood. These receptors all come from an adult in good health and CMV-seropositive.

This clone has only a few counts. V gene TRBV6-1 combines with J gene TRBJ1-1, with TRBD1 matching over 9 bases. The CDR3 has 14 residues. Losses at the gene ends were 6 bases for V and 1 base for J; bases not matched to a gene: 3. In germline, CDR1 is MNHNS, CDR2 SASEGT. The CDR3 DNA reads as TGTGCCAGCAGAGACAGGGGGTGGAACACTGAAGCTTTCTTT. Encoded protein: CASRDRGWNTEAFF.

The chain combines TRBV28 with TRBJ2-3, with 8 bases identical to TRBD2. Trimming took 7 bases from V and 6 from J; bases not matched to a gene: 21. CDR3 length equals 18 residues. In germline, CDR1 is MDHEN, CDR2 SYDVKM. In DNA, the CDR3 is TGTGCCAGCATTCCCCGAGGTGTAGGCGGGGGGCGTTCGGATACGCAGTATTTT. This codes for CASIPRGVGGGRSDTQYF.

This clone ranks as medium-sized. The CDR3 DNA reads TGTGCCAGCGGTCCGCCGGTCCAGCCCCAGCATTTT. Translation: CASGPPVQPQHF. The chain employs TRBV27 and TRBJ1-5; no clear D. Germline V gene lookup returns CDR1 MNHEY and CDR2 SMNVEV (reference sequence). Trimming cost V 8 bases and J 7 bases, with 12 bases left between them. The CDR3 totals 12 residues.

The chain joins TRBV5-1 to TRBJ1-2; 9 nucleotides line up with TRBD1. Trimming removed 0 bases from V and 4 bases from J; junction bases left unmatched: 1. Germline CDR1 SGHRS, CDR2 YFSETQ. The CDR3 has 14 residues. The CDR3 DNA reads TGCGCCAGCAGCTTGGGGGACAGGGTCTATGGCTACACCTTC. Residues: CASSLGDRVYGYTF.

This clone was seen more than once but under ten times. The V gene is TRBV5-4, the J gene TRBJ2-5; 8 bases are a match to TRBD2. CDR3 size: 14 residues. The V segment lost 2 bases and the J segment 5 bases; nucleotides outside the gene matches: 5. CDR1 and CDR2 from the germline V gene are SGHNT and YYREEE (reference sequence). The CDR3 region has the DNA TGTGCCAGCAGCTTAACGGGAGGGGGGGAGACCCAGTACTTC. As protein: CASSLTGGGETQYF.

This chain connects TRBV11-2 to TRBJ1-3; D gene ambiguous. Per the germline V gene, CDR1 is SGHAT and CDR2 is FQNNGV. The V and J ends lost 5 bases and 2 bases respectively, with 13 bases between them. This CDR3 has 15 residues. The CDR3 DNA follows: TGTGCCAGCAGCCTCCTCGGGCAGGCTGGAAACACCATATATTTT. Residues: CASSLLGQAGNTIYF.

This clone was observed a few times. The chain uses TRBV6-1 and TRBJ1-5; D perhaps matches TRBD1 (6 bases). Germline CDR1 MNHNS, CDR2 SASEGT. V lost 2 bases, J lost 0 bases, and 11 bases lay in between. CDR3 length: 16 residues. CDR3: CASSETRGLSNQPQHF. CDR3 coding DNA: TGTGCCAGCAGTGAAACTCGGGGGCTTAGCAATCAGCCCCAGCATTTT.

The rearrangement links TRBV5-4 to TRBJ1-3, with 9 bases lining up with TRBD1. The CDR3 spans 15 residues. V shed 3 bases, J shed 4 bases, and the junction held 5 bases outside the gene matches. The germline gives CDR1 SGHNT, CDR2 YYREEE (reference sequence). The CDR3 sequence is CASSYNRGLGNTIYF. CDR3 bases: TGTGCCAGCAGCTACAACAGGGGGCTAGGAAACACCATATATTTT.

The CDR3 DNA sequence: TGTGCCAGCAGCCAAGCCTATCCACCAGGGGTCTCAGATGAAAAACTGTTTTTT. Its translation is CASSQAYPPGVSDEKLFF. The chain recombines TRBV4-2 with TRBJ1-4; weak D call: TRBD1 (6 bases). Germline-derived CDR1 and CDR2 are LGHNA and YNFKEQ. The CDR3 is 18 amino acids. With 1 base removed from V and 6 bases from J, the gap between germline ends came to 21 bases.

The rearrangement joins TRBV7-9 to TRBJ2-1; D might be TRBD1 or TRBD2, each matching 6 bases. CDR3 size: 18 residues. V lost 3 bases and J lost 5, with 23 bases in between. Per the germline V gene, CDR1 is SEHNR and CDR2 is FQNEAQ (reference sequence). This CDR3 reads CASSLLRGVRGSDNEQFF. For the CDR3, the DNA is TGTGCCAGCAGCTTGTTGAGGGGGGTCAGGGGTAGCGACAATGAGCAGTTCTTC.

The chain has TRBV18 and TRBJ2-3; D is unresolved. The CDR3 loop spans 15 amino acids. Looked up from germline, CDR1 is KGHSH and CDR2 is LQKENI. V lost 1 base to trimming and J lost 0 bases, with 8 bases between them. CDR3 bases: TGTGCCAGCTCACCACAGGTTACTAGCACAGATACGCAGTATTTT. Amino acid sequence: CASSPQVTSTDTQYF.

The V gene is TRBV2, the J gene TRBJ2-5; tentative D call: TRBD2 (7 bases). CDR3 length: 13 amino acids. With 2 bases removed from V and 5 bases from J, the gap between germline ends came to 9 bases. Germline-derived CDR1 and CDR2 are SNHLY and FYNNEI. CDR3 DNA: TGTGCCAGCAGTGAAAGGGGGGGGGAGACCCAGTACTTC. This gives the protein CASSERGGETQYF.

The rearrangement links TRBV6-6 to TRBJ2-7, with TRBD2 matching 8 bases. This CDR3 region has 15 residues. Germline CDR1 and CDR2: MNHNY and SVGAGI (reference sequence). The junction had 6 bases not matched to a gene; V was cut back by 4 bases and J by 1 base. The CDR3 spells CASSSIGGASYEQYF. CDR3 DNA: TGTGCCAGCAGTTCTATCGGGGGGGCTTCCTACGAGCAGTACTTC.

The chain has TRBV18 and TRBJ2-3; unclear D gene. Deletions cut 2 bases from V and 7 bases from J, with 13 bases between. The germline gives CDR1 KGHSH, CDR2 LQKENI. The CDR3 extends over 14 amino acids. DNA for the CDR3: TGTGCCAGCTCACCATCTTCCGGACGAAATACGCAGTATTTT. This encodes CASSPSSGRNTQYF.

The V call is TRBV28, the J call TRBJ1-1; D is ambiguous. The germline V and J ends were trimmed by 7 bases and 0 bases, with 9 bases remaining between them. The germline CDR1 and CDR2 sequences are MDHEN and SYDVKM. The CDR3 extends over 13 amino acids. CDR3 sequence reads: CASTSTMNTEAFF. CDR3 nucleotide sequence: TGTGCCAGCACCAGTACAATGAACACTGAAGCTTTCTTT.

The chain joins TRBV11-2 to TRBJ2-5; D is undetermined. In germline, CDR1 is SGHAT, CDR2 FQNNGV. V lost 5 bases to trimming and J lost 5 bases, with 15 bases between them. This CDR3 contains 14 residues. CDR3 region: CASSAGVAAETQYF. CDR3 nucleotides: TGTGCCAGCAGCGCAGGTGTGGCGGCGGAGACCCAGTACTTC.

The chain uses TRBV10-3 and TRBJ2-1; D uncertain. The CDR3 totals 13 residues. Germline CDR1 ENHRY, CDR2 SYGVKD. Trimming stripped 4 bases from V and 5 bases from J, with 9 bases between. CDR3 coding DNA: TGTGCCATCAGTGGCCTATCCAACAATGAGCAGTTCTTC. This gives the protein CAISGLSNNEQFF.